This TCR beta chain stems from a study of cytomegalovirus exposure and HLA in healthy donors. Per germline, CDR1 SGDLS and CDR2 YYNGEE. The CDR3 length is 15 residues. The germline V and J ends were trimmed by 1 base and 5 bases, with 15 bases remaining between them. PCR amplification relied on 60 Vbeta primers (plus 13 Jbeta primers). TCRdb's table, derived via immunoSEQ multiplex PCR, lists solely in-frame clones and lacks some. The data contain roughly 130,000 clones, 80% of them singletons. Sequencing was done on a sample of PBMCs. J is TRBJ2-5 and V is TRBV9; D perhaps matches TRBD2 (6 bases). This sequence originates from a man under 40 in good health and CMV-seronegative. The CDR3 DNA follows: TGTGCCAGCAGCGTATCGGGCGGGGAATGGGAGACCCAGTACTTC. Protein: CASSVSGGEWETQYF.